This TCR beta chain was profiled in a study of graft-versus-host responses after intestinal transplantation. On the study more broadly: Recipients had multivisceral, liver-intestinal, or isolated intestinal transplants. All of the recipients had induction that used anti-thymocyte globulin, then tacrolimus and steroids for around three years.

Comments on this clone: No antigen is known for it.

General study findings and limits: Marrow from the recipient contained GvH clones, some of which had appeared first in ileum or blood. Early post-transplant HvG declines showed an association with peak circulating GvH clone levels.

The junction had 5 bases not matched to a gene; V was cut back by 8 bases and J by 8 bases. The germline V gene encodes CDR1 SNHLY and CDR2 FYNNEI. The CDR3 is 13 residues long. Graft tissue was processed to release intraepithelial and lamina propria lymphocytes. The assay was immunoSEQ multiplex PCR, and TCRdb's table has in-frame clones only and misses some. The sample holds about 63,000 clones, approximately 88% seen once. V is TRBV2 and J is TRBJ1-6; 8 positions agree with TRBD1. This clonotype originated in a human patient who received an intestinal transplant, so some T cells may come from the graft donor. The sequences come from ileum tissue, collected less than 400 days after transplant. The CDR3 nucleotides are TGTGCCAGCCTACAGGGGGTCTATTCACCCCTCCACTTT. This codes for CASLQGVYSPLHF. The whole variable domain, remainder taken from reference TRBV2 and TRBJ1-6, is EPEVTQTPSHQVTQMGQEVILRCVPISNHLYFYWYRQILGQKVEFLVSFYNNEISEKSEIFDDQFSVERPDGSNFTLKIRSTKLEDSAMYFCASLQGVYSPLHFGNGTRLTVT.